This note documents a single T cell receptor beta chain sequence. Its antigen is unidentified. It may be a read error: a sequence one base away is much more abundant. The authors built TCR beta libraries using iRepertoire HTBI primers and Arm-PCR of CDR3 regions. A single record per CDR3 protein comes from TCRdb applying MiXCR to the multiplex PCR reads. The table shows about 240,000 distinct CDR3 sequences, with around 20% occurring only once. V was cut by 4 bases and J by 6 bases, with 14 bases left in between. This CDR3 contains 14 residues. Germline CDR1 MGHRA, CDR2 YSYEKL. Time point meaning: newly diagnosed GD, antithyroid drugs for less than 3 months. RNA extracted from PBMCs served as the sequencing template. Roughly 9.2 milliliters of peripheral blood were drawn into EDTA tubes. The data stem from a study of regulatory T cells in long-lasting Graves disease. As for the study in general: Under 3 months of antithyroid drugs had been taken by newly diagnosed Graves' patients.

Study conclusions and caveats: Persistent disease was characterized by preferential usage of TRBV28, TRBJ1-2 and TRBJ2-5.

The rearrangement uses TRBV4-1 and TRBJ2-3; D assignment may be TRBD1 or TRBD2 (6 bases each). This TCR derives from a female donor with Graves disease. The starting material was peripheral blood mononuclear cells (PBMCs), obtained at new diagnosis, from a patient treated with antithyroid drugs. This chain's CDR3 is CASSRGPGADTQYF. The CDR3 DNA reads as TGCGCCAGCAGCCGCGGCCCGGGGGCGGATACGCAGTATTTT.